The 3 T cell receptor beta chains presented below share a single source sample, sequenced in a study of technical replicates of blood from a few donors. Repertoires were generated with immunoSEQ multiplex PCR, while TCRdb's copy carries only in-frame clones and drops some. The sample holds 45,000 to 60,000 clones; 80% to 95% are singletons and the top ten take 3.9%. Sequences were obtained from PBMCs. These TCRs come from a human donor in good health. Some clones in this sample may be carry-over from other donors' samples.

This clone was seen just once. This chain links TRBV18 with TRBJ2-1, with 11 bases that match TRBD2. The V and J ends lost 3 bases and 7 bases, in that order; junction bases with no gene match: 8. CDR3 length: 16 amino acids. Germline V CDR1 and CDR2: KGHSH, LQKENI. CDR3 in amino acids: CASSPGTSGGRNEQFF. The CDR3 bases are TGTGCCAGCTCACCCGGGACTAGCGGAGGGAGAAATGAGCAGTTCTTC.

The chain links TRBV21-1 to TRBJ2-5; no DNA check was done on the table's D call, TRBD2. TRBV21-1 is flagged as a pseudogene. This CDR3 spans 16 amino acids. This chain's CDR3 is CASSSGTSGLRETQYF. The CDR3 DNA sequence: TGTGCCAGCAGCAGCGGGACTAGCGGATTAAGAGAGACCCAGTACTTC.

V is TRBV11-2 and J is TRBJ1-6, with TRBD1 matching 10 bases. CDR1 is SGHAT, CDR2 FQNNGV, per germline. The V gene end was trimmed by 5 bases and the J gene end by 2 bases; junction bases not matched to a gene: 3. There are 16 residues in the CDR3. The chain's CDR3 is CASSQGTGAYNSPLHF. For the CDR3, the DNA is TGTGCCAGCAGCCAGGGGACAGGGGCCTATAATTCACCCCTCCACTTT.